A few counts support the clone carrying this T cell receptor (beta chain). Its antigen is unknown. The sample is drawn from a study of cytotoxic CD8 clonotypes in ibrutinib-treated CLL. Study as a whole: Outcomes included around 25 partial and 2 complete responses; after median roughly 69 months, roughly 15 stayed remitted and 12 progressed.

Trimming took 0 bases from V and 4 from J, leaving 13 bases between them. Germline loops: CDR1 SGHNT, CDR2 YYREEE (reference sequence). This CDR3 is 15 amino acids long. Notes on the study in general: Baseline clonality, higher than in age-matched healthy donors, tracked circulating CD8+ T-cell counts.

A 1 in 200,000 to 1 in 1 million T cell depth was the sequencing target. Libraries were prepared by immunoSEQ multiplex PCR; TCRdb keeps only in-frame clonotypes and omits some of them. The sample holds 200,000 to 250,000 clones, around 75% seen once. The V and J genes are TRBV5-4 and TRBJ1-2, with D hard to call. The TCR originated in a human donor with chronic lymphocytic leukemia. Material: PBMCs, obtained after 12 months of ibrutinib treatment. The CDR3 nucleotides read TGTGCCAGCAGCTTGGAATTTACGGGTCTCTATGGCTACACCTTC. Amino acid sequence: CASSLEFTGLYGYTF.